Following are 27 T cell receptor beta chains from one sample sequenced in a study of blood T cell repertoires in COVID-19 (dated by TCRdb to about 2020). Library preparation used the immunoSEQ multiplex PCR assay. Not all clones reach the TCRdb copy of this immuneACCESS table, which keeps in-frame sequences only. Checked studies attribute under half of the gap to unresolved V genes and leave the rest unexplained. Here the sample has around 200,000 clones; more than 75% occur a single time. The biggest ten clones account for roughly 6.4% of the sample. Sample: peripheral blood. These receptor sequences come from a man aged 55 to 69 who had recovered from COVID-19.

The V and J genes are TRBV11-1 and TRBJ2-1, with D possibly matching TRBD2 (6 bases). The CDR3 loop spans 15 amino acids. Trimming removed 5 bases from V and 1 base from J, with 12 bases in between. The V gene's germline CDR1 is SGHAT and CDR2 FQDESV (reference sequence). CDR3 coding DNA: TGTGCCAGCAGCCAAGGAGGGGCGTCCTACAATGAGCAGTTCTTC. Protein product: CASSQGGASYNEQFF.

The chain recombines TRBV5-4 with TRBJ2-5; possibly TRBD1 for D (6 bases). Between the trimmed V and J ends, which lost 3 bases and 4 bases, there was a span of 10 bases. CDR1 is SGHNT and CDR2 is YYREEE in the germline V gene (reference sequence). The CDR3 length is 13 residues. Written as DNA, the CDR3 is TGTGCCAGCAGCTCACAGGGTCGAGAGACCCAGTACTTC. As protein: CASSSQGRETQYF.

This clone showed up just once. The same CDR3 arises from other DNA sequences in this sample as well. The J gene is TRBJ1-6, the V gene TRBV6-5; TRBD1 agrees at 10 bases. Germline loops: CDR1 MNHEY, CDR2 SVGAGI. V lost 6 bases, J lost 10 bases, and 6 bases stayed unmatched. The CDR3 totals 14 residues. CDR3 residues: CASSRDRGRSPLHF. CDR3 sequence (DNA): TGTGCCAGCAGCAGAGACAGGGGGCGATCACCCCTCCACTTT.

The V gene is TRBV6-6, the J gene TRBJ2-2; 13 positions agree with TRBD2. From germline, CDR1 is MNHNY and CDR2 SVGAGI (reference sequence). The trim removed 11 bases at V and 6 bases at J, leaving 6 bases unmatched. The CDR3 has 14 residues. Written as DNA, the CDR3 is TGTGCCTCCACTAGCGGGGGGGCCTCCGGGGAGCTGTTTTTT. Amino acids: CASTSGGASGELFF.

This clone was seen only a few times. The chain links TRBV12-5 to TRBJ1-1, with a tentative D call TRBD1 (5 bases). Between the trimmed V and J ends, which lost 5 bases and 4 bases, there was a span of 11 bases. There are 13 residues in the CDR3. The germline gives CDR1 LGHNT, CDR2 FRNRAP. As DNA, the CDR3 is TGTGCTAGTGGTGCTCAGGGTGGCACTGAAGCTTTCTTT. Its protein product is CASGAQGGTEAFF.

The chain links TRBV6-5 to TRBJ1-5, with a tentative D call TRBD1 (5 bases). Trimming took 10 bases from V and 4 from J, leaving 17 bases between them. The CDR3 extends over 14 amino acids. CDR1 is MNHEY, CDR2 SVGAGI, per germline. The CDR3 DNA follows: TGTGCCACCAGACGTTCCCCAGGGAATCAGCCCCAGCATTTT. Translated: CATRRSPGNQPQHF.

The chain employs TRBV7-9 and TRBJ2-1; D not certain. V lost 3 bases to trimming and J lost 5 bases, with 2 bases between them. The CDR3 contains 11 residues. Looked up from germline, CDR1 is SEHNR and CDR2 is FQNEAQ (reference sequence). The CDR3 bases are TGTGCCAGCAGCTTCGACAATGAGCAGTTCTTC. Translating it yields CASSFDNEQFF. Full variable domain (missing parts from reference TRBV7-9 and TRBJ2-1): DTGVSQNPRHKITKRGQNVTFRCDPISEHNRLYWYRQTLGQGPEFLTYFQNEAQLEKSRLLSDRFSAERPKGSFSTLEIQRTEQGDSAMYLCASSFDNEQFFGPGTRLTVL.

V gene TRBV13 combines with J gene TRBJ1-3; D call uncertain. V lost 5 bases to trimming and J lost 2 bases, with 10 bases between them. Germline CDR1 is PRHDT and CDR2 is FYEKMQ (reference sequence). This CDR3 has 14 amino acids. The CDR3 reads CASSTAGPGNTIYF. DNA of the CDR3: TGTGCCAGCAGCACGGCAGGCCCTGGAAACACCATATATTTT.

The chain links TRBV6-4 to TRBJ1-5; tentatively, D is TRBD1 (6 bases). The V and J ends lost 3 bases and 7 bases respectively, with 10 bases between them. The germline V gene encodes CDR1 MRHNA and CDR2 SNTAGT. The CDR3 runs 13 residues. As DNA, the CDR3 is TGTGCCAGCAGTGAAGGGGGGGAACAGCCCCAGCATTTT. It is translated as CASSEGGEQPQHF.

This chain connects TRBV4-3 to TRBJ1-4; 7 bases match TRBD1. The CDR3 totals 18 residues. With V trimmed by 1 base and J by 3 bases, 11 bases remained unmatched. Looked up from germline, CDR1 is LGHNA and CDR2 is YSLEER. The CDR3 coding sequence is TGCGCCAGCAGCCAAGGGAGACAGGGCCAGGGCGCTAATGAAAAACTGTTTTTT. Translating gives CASSQGRQGQGANEKLFF.

CDR3 in DNA: TGTGCAAGTCGCTCCCACCTCACGGGGGAACCCTACAATGAGCAGTTCTTC. It yields the protein CASRSHLTGEPYNEQFF. The chain has TRBV12-2 and TRBJ2-1; TRBD2, the table's D call, was not compared with the DNA. TRBV12-2 is marked as a pseudogene. The CDR3 runs 17 residues.

The J gene is TRBJ1-5, the V gene TRBV15; a weak D match, TRBD1 (5 bases). Per germline, CDR1 LNHNV and CDR2 YYDKDF (reference sequence). This CDR3 region has 15 residues. V was pared by 0 bases and J by 5 bases, with 11 bases between. The CDR3 here is CATSRDQTGDQPQHF. The CDR3, as DNA: TGTGCCACCAGCAGAGATCAGACGGGGGATCAGCCCCAGCATTTT. Based on the CDR3 plus reference TRBV15 and TRBJ1-5, the full variable domain is DAMVIQNPRYQVTQFGKPVTLSCSQTLNHNVMYWYQQKSSQAPKLLFHYYDKDFNNEADTPDNFQSRRPNTSFCFLDIRSPGLGDTAMYLCATSRDQTGDQPQHFGDGTRLSIL.

The table lists this clone with a count of one. The J gene is TRBJ1-3, the V gene TRBV6-1, with D unresolved. The CDR3 totals 18 residues. Germline-derived CDR1 and CDR2 are MNHNS and SASEGT. V lost 3 bases to trimming and J lost 1 base, with 19 bases between them. CDR3 nucleotide sequence: TGTGCCAGCAGTGAGTATCGAGGAGGCGGGAGATCTGGAAACACCATATATTTT. This sequence encodes CASSEYRGGGRSGNTIYF.

The chain carries TRBV2 and TRBJ1-5, with D unclear. V was shortened by 3 bases and J by 4 bases, with 16 bases between the two germline ends. This CDR3 is 16 amino acids long. The germline CDR1 and CDR2 sequences are SNHLY and FYNNEI. The CDR3 DNA reads TGTGCCAGCAGTGATGGGCGGGAACCCCGGAATCAGCCCCAGCATTTT. This translates into CASSDGREPRNQPQHF. The full variable domain, completed using reference TRBV2 and TRBJ1-5, is EPEVTQTPSHQVTQMGQEVILRCVPISNHLYFYWYRQILGQKVEFLVSFYNNEISEKSEIFDDQFSVERPDGSNFTLKIRSTKLEDSAMYFCASSDGREPRNQPQHFGDGTRLSIL.

The sample holds a few counts of this clone. This sequence joins TRBV5-4 and TRBJ1-2, with TRBD1 matching 7 bases. The CDR3 spans 15 residues. V gave up 4 bases and J gave up 1 base; unmatched junction bases: 7. The germline V gene has CDR1 SGHNT and CDR2 YYREEE (reference sequence). The CDR3 loop reads CASSSRQGFNYGYTF. DNA for the CDR3: TGTGCCAGCAGCAGCAGACAGGGCTTTAACTATGGCTACACCTTC.

The chain has TRBV13 and TRBJ2-5, with D hard to call. The CDR3 contains 11 residues. Trimming cost V 6 bases and J 3 bases, with 5 bases left between them. Germline V gene data show CDR1 as PRHDT and CDR2 as FYEKMQ (reference sequence). CDR3: CASSREETQYF. CDR3 nucleotide sequence: TGTGCCAGCAGTCGGGAAGAGACCCAGTACTTC.

This clone occurred a few times. The rearrangement uses TRBV5-6 and TRBJ2-7, with 13 positions matching TRBD2. This CDR3 comprises 16 residues. V lost 4 bases to trimming and J lost 9 bases; unmatched junction nucleotides: 13. Germline lookup yields CDR1 SGHDT and CDR2 YYEEEE. The CDR3 sequence is CASSDPGTSGEARQYF. Written as DNA, the CDR3 is TGTGCCAGCAGCGACCCCGGGACTAGCGGGGAGGCAAGGCAGTACTTC.

This chain joins TRBV27 and TRBJ2-3; 10 bases are a match to TRBD2. J gave up 5 bases and V 5 bases, and 25 bases lay outside the gene matches. CDR3 length: 21 amino acids. In germline, CDR1 is MNHEY, CDR2 SMNVEV (reference sequence). CDR3 DNA: TGTGCCAGCAGTAGGGCCAGGGCCGGGACTAGCGTCAAACCGATGGGAGATACGCAGTATTTT. This sequence encodes CASSRARAGTSVKPMGDTQYF.

This clone has only one observation. In DNA, the CDR3 is TGTGCCAGTAACCCCAGGACAGGGGGCCCTGAAGCTTTCTTT. Protein: CASNPRTGGPEAFF. The chain combines TRBV19 with TRBJ1-1; TRBD1 matches at 11 bases. The junction had 7 bases not matched to a gene; V was cut back by 7 bases and J by 6 bases. Germline values: CDR1 LNHDA, CDR2 SQIVND (reference sequence). CDR3 length equals 14 residues.

The chain couples TRBV12-3 or TRBV12-4 to TRBJ1-5; tentatively, D is TRBD1 (6 bases). V was cut by 7 bases and J by 5 bases, with 12 bases left in between. The CDR3 sequence is 13 residues long. The CDR3 nucleotides read TGTGCCAGCAATGTGGGGGCCCATCAGCCCCAGCATTTT. Its translation is CASNVGAHQPQHF.

Many counts were recorded for this clone. Other DNA sequences in the sample encode the same CDR3. The chain has TRBV12-3 or TRBV12-4 and TRBJ2-5; 7 bases match TRBD2. This CDR3 comprises 13 residues. V lost 2 bases, J lost 5 bases, and 2 bases stayed unmatched. CDR3 loop: CASSLSGVETQYF. CDR3 DNA sequence: TGTGCCAGCAGTTTAAGCGGGGTGGAGACCCAGTACTTC.

This chain links TRBV19 with TRBJ1-1, with D possibly being TRBD1 (6 bases). The V end was cut by 5 bases, the J end by 4 bases, with 17 bases between. The CDR3 covers 15 residues. The germline CDR1 and CDR2 sequences are LNHDA and SQIVND (reference sequence). The CDR3 loop is CASSYPTMGATEAFF. In DNA form, the CDR3 reads TGTGCCAGTAGTTACCCAACCATGGGGGCCACTGAAGCTTTCTTT.

The chain is built from TRBV6-5 and TRBJ2-7; D remains ambiguous. The V end was cut by 0 bases, the J end by 3 bases, with 12 bases between. Germline V gene sequence: CDR1 MNHEY, CDR2 SVGAGI. The CDR3 covers 15 residues. DNA for the CDR3: TGTGCCAGCAGTTACTCGAAGACGGAGTACTACGAGCAGTACTTC. This gives the protein CASSYSKTEYYEQYF.

The chain recombines TRBV6-5 with TRBJ2-7; possibly TRBD1 for D (6 bases). V shed 6 bases and J shed 0 bases, with 12 bases lying between them. Looked up from germline, CDR1 is MNHEY and CDR2 is SVGAGI. The CDR3 is 14 residues long. Written as DNA, the CDR3 is TGTGCCAGCAGGGGGGACATTACCTCCTACGAGCAGTACTTC. It specifies CASRGDITSYEQYF.

This chain joins TRBV19 and TRBJ2-7, with 9 bases that match TRBD1. Germline V gene data show CDR1 as LNHDA and CDR2 as SQIVND (reference sequence). This CDR3 comprises 14 residues. The ends lost 3 bases at V and 7 bases at J; junction bases unmatched: 7. DNA for the CDR3: TGTGCCAGTAGTATTTCGACAGGGGGAAGGGAGCAGTACTTC. It yields the protein CASSISTGGREQYF.

V and J are TRBV10-3 and TRBJ1-2, with TRBD1 identical over 12 bases. J lost 0 bases, V lost 10 bases, and 6 bases had no gene match. The CDR3 consists of 15 residues. The germline V gene encodes CDR1 ENHRY and CDR2 SYGVKD. The CDR3 sequence: CASGTGGLSNYGYTF. CDR3 DNA sequence: TGTGCCAGCGGGACAGGGGGCCTATCTAACTATGGCTACACCTTC.

This chain links TRBV7-8 with TRBJ1-2; possible D gene TRBD1, 5 bases. The CDR3 spans 12 residues. CDR1 is SGHVS and CDR2 is FQNEAQ in the germline V gene. V shed 7 bases and J shed 0 bases, with 6 bases lying between them. The CDR3 DNA reads as TGTGCCAGCACGACAGCTAACTATGGCTACACCTTC. Translation: CASTTANYGYTF.